The rows below give T cell receptor beta chains drawn from one sample of a study of cytomegalovirus exposure and HLA in healthy donors. Measured with immunoSEQ multiplex PCR; TCRdb has only the in-frame clones, and not every one. The sample lists around 190,000 clones, just under 75% seen once, with about 4.6% in the top ten. The sample comprised PBMCs. The receptor source for this set is a man aged 25-45 years in good health and CMV-seropositive. Both conserved end residues are part of each CDR3. Fields, in order: clone size, V gene, J gene, D gene, CDR3 protein, CDR3 DNA. A D gene is named only where the DNA matches it firmly. Some rows mark clone size as missing; the rest say once, few, many or name a class of expanded clone.

.	TRBV29-1	TRBJ2-1	TRBD2	CSVRRLAGANEQFF	TGCAGCGTTAGAAGACTAGCGGGAGCGAATGAGCAGTTCTTC
.	TRBV7-9	TRBJ1-5	.	CASSLGGIGPQHF	TGTGCCAGCAGCTTAGGAGGGATCGGGCCCCAGCATTTT
.	TRBV7-2	TRBJ1-2	.	CASRQSGGGSGYTF	TGTGCCAGCAGACAATCCGGGGGCGGGAGTGGCTACACCTTC
once	TRBV19	TRBJ2-3	.	CASSTGHFTDTQYF	TGTGCCAGTAGCACGGGACACTTCACAGATACGCAGTATTTT
.	TRBV15	TRBJ2-7	TRBD2	CATSPVAGGLYEQYF	TGTGCCACCAGCCCCGTGGCGGGAGGGCTGTACGAGCAGTACTTC
.	TRBV5-4	TRBJ2-7	.	CASSFLQGGTYEQYF	TGTGCCAGCAGCTTCTTACAGGGAGGGACCTACGAGCAGTACTTC
.	TRBV5-1	TRBJ1-1	TRBD1	CASSLGDRVWYTEAFF	TGCGCCAGCAGCTTGGGGGACAGGGTTTGGTACACTGAAGCTTTCTTT
once	TRBV7-9	TRBJ1-2	.	CASSFGTRYGYTF	TGTGCCAGCAGCTTTGGGACTAGGTATGGCTACACCTTC
.	TRBV7-9	TRBJ2-5	TRBD2	CASSYPGGGAGETQYF	TGTGCCAGCAGCTATCCAGGCGGGGGGGCGGGAGAGACCCAGTACTTC
.	TRBV29-1	TRBJ1-4	TRBD1	CSVGGDSNEKLFF	TGCAGCGTTGGGGGGGACAGTAATGAAAAACTGTTTTTT